This paragraph covers one T cell receptor beta chain sequence. Its antigen remains unidentified. PCR involved 60 Vbeta and 13 Jbeta primers. Clones were sequenced by immunoSEQ multiplex PCR, and TCRdb holds only the in-frame ones, with some missing. The sample includes 55,000 to 85,000 clones. The data originate from a study of cytomegalovirus exposure and HLA in healthy donors. General observations from the study: Earlier analysis yielded a pattern in which most TCR beta V segments were productive about 90% or about 30% of the time. Per a later analysis, HLA-associated TCR beta chains showed more clonal expansion than other, equally common TCR beta chains. Cytomegalovirus association was assigned to approximately 160 TCR beta chains. For most subjects, TCR beta sequences were reported to predict HLA-A and HLA-B alleles with accuracy.

This CDR3 spans 14 amino acids. Trimming shortened V by 1 base and J by 3 bases, and 9 bases separated the two germline ends. Germline V gene data show CDR1 as MGHRA and CDR2 as YSYEKL. This receptor was identified in a woman in her twenties or thirties in good health and CMV-seronegative. This chain links TRBV4-1 with TRBJ1-1; D perhaps matches TRBD1 (6 bases). Sequenced: PBMCs. This CDR3 reads CASSQGGGDTEAFF. CDR3 DNA: TGCGCCAGCAGCCAAGGAGGGGGTGACACTGAAGCTTTCTTT.